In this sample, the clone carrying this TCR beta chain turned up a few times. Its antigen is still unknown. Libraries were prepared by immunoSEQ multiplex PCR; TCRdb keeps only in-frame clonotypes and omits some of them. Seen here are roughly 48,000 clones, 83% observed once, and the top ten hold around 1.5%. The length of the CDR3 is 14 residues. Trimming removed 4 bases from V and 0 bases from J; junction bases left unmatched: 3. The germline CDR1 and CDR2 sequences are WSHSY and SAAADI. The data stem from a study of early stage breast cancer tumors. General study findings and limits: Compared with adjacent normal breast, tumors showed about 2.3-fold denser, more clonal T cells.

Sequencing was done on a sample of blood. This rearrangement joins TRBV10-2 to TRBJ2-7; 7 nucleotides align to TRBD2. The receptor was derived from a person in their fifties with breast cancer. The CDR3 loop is CASSGGGSSYEQYF. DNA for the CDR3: TGCGCCAGCAGTGGAGGCGGGAGCTCCTACGAGCAGTACTTC.